The 32 T cell receptor beta chains given below trace back to one sample, sequenced in a study of CD8 T cells in Susac syndrome. It was with random hexamers that roughly 0.5 to 1 ug RNA was reverse transcribed. MiXCR was run by TCRdb on the immunoSEQ multiplex PCR reads, yielding one entry per CDR3 protein. The table has roughly 300,000 distinct CDR3 sequences, 85% seen once. The specimen sequenced was CD8+ T cells from PBMCs. The source is a human donor with multiple sclerosis.

The rearrangement uses TRBV14 and TRBJ2-7; TRBD1 agrees at 8 bases. Germline trimming cut 1 base from V and 2 bases from J; bases unmatched to any gene: 7. CDR3 length equals 16 residues. Germline CDR1 SGHDN, CDR2 FVKESK. The CDR3: CASSQAMGQVAYEQYF. The CDR3 region has the DNA TGTGCCAGCAGCCAAGCAATGGGACAGGTTGCCTACGAGCAGTACTTC.

The chain carries TRBV7-3 and TRBJ2-1, with D uncertain. The germline V and J ends were trimmed by 3 bases and 8 bases, with 8 bases remaining between them. The CDR3 contains 12 residues. Germline lookup yields CDR1 SGHTA and CDR2 FQGTGA. Here the CDR3 DNA reads TGTGCCAGCAGCTTTGGTGGCGATGAGCAGTTCTTC. This gives the protein CASSFGGDEQFF.

V is TRBV27 and J is TRBJ1-1, with D hard to call. The germline CDR1 and CDR2 sequences are MNHEY and SMNVEV (reference sequence). This CDR3 region has 14 residues. V was trimmed by 2 bases and J by 3 bases, leaving 10 bases between them. Here the CDR3 reads CASSLGRRYTEAFF. CDR3 DNA sequence: TGTGCCAGCAGTTTAGGCAGGAGGTACACTGAAGCTTTCTTT.

The V call is TRBV13, the J call TRBJ1-1; possible D gene TRBD1, 6 bases. Trimming cost V 5 bases and J 1 base, with 14 bases left between them. Germline-derived CDR1 and CDR2 are PRHDT and FYEKMQ (reference sequence). The CDR3 length is 15 residues. In DNA form, the CDR3 reads TGTGCCAGCAGCACCGAGGGGGGCTCGAACACTGAAGCTTTCTTT. Its translation is CASSTEGGSNTEAFF.

CDR3: CASSKAPGTIYF. CDR3 nucleotides: TGTGCCAGCAGCAAGGCCCCTGGCACCATATATTTT. The rearrangement joins TRBV21-1 to TRBJ1-3; the table's D call of TRBD1 was not tested on the DNA. TRBV21-1 is listed as a pseudogene. The CDR3 runs to 12 residues.

The J gene is TRBJ2-5, the V gene TRBV28, with D possibly called TRBD1 or TRBD2 (5 bases each). The CDR3 contains 15 residues. The germline V and J ends were trimmed by 6 bases and 2 bases, with 16 bases remaining between them. Germline V gives CDR1 MDHEN, CDR2 SYDVKM. In DNA form, the CDR3 reads TGTGCCAGCAGGTCAATCCGGGACCCTCAAGAGACCCAGTACTTC. Its translation is CASRSIRDPQETQYF.

The chain links TRBV29-1 to TRBJ2-1, with 16 bases aligning to TRBD2. Looked up from germline, CDR1 is SQVTM and CDR2 is ANQGSEA. The trim removed 6 bases at V and 5 bases at J, leaving 10 bases unmatched. The CDR3 totals 17 residues. The CDR3 DNA reads TGCAGCGTAGGGGGGACTAGCGGGAGGGCCAGTCACAATGAGCAGTTCTTC. Its translation is CSVGGTSGRASHNEQFF.

V is TRBV12-3 or TRBV12-4 and J is TRBJ2-1, with TRBD1 identical over 12 bases. V was clipped by 4 bases and J by 7 bases; unmatched bases: 5. The CDR3 covers 15 residues. CDR3 DNA: TGTGCCAGCAGTTCGCCGGGACAGGGGGCGAATGAGCAGTTCTTC. Translation: CASSSPGQGANEQFF.

CDR3 region: CASRGDRRYGANVLTF. CDR3 DNA: TGTGCTTCTAGGGGAGACAGACGCTACGGGGCCAACGTCCTGACTTTC. The genes are TRBV28 and TRBJ2-6; D might be TRBD1 or TRBD2, each matching 5 bases. The CDR3 covers 16 residues. Germline lookup yields CDR1 MDHEN and CDR2 SYDVKM. The variable domain in full, completed from reference TRBV28 and TRBJ2-6, reads DVKVTQSSRYLVKRTGEKVFLECVQDMDHENMFWYRQDPGLGLRLIYFSYDVKMKEKGDIPEGYSVSREKKERFSLILESASTNQTSMYLCASRGDRRYGANVLTFGAGSRLTVL.

There are a few counts of this clonotype. The chain joins TRBV18 to TRBJ2-7, with a tentative D call TRBD1 (5 bases). Trimming removed 1 base from V and 1 base from J, with 14 bases in between. Germline V gene sequence: CDR1 KGHSH, CDR2 LQKENI. This CDR3 has 16 residues. CDR3 sequence (DNA): TGTGCCAGCTCACCACAGAAAAACAGGTTATCCTACGAGCAGTACTTC. This encodes CASSPQKNRLSYEQYF. Full variable domain (rest looked up from reference TRBV18 and TRBJ2-7): NAGVMQNPRHLVRRRGQEARLRCSPMKGHSHVYWYRQLPEEGLKFMVYLQKENIIDESGMPKERFSAEFPKEGPSILRIQQVVRGDSAAYFCASSPQKNRLSYEQYFGPGTRLTVT.

The chain joins TRBV30 to TRBJ1-1; D remains ambiguous. This CDR3 has 14 amino acids. Trimming took 0 bases from V and 5 from J, leaving 13 bases between them. Germline V lookup: CDR1 GTSNPN, CDR2 SVGIG (reference sequence). CDR3 protein: CAWSVGGLGTEAFF. DNA for the CDR3: TGTGCCTGGAGTGTTGGAGGGCTGGGGACTGAAGCTTTCTTT.

This sequence joins TRBV10-3 and TRBJ2-5, with 11 bases aligning to TRBD2. This CDR3 spans 17 amino acids. The ends lost 0 bases at V and 6 bases at J; junction bases unmatched: 9. Germline values: CDR1 ENHRY, CDR2 SYGVKD. CDR3 sequence reads: CAISESLAGGRQKTQYF. DNA of the CDR3: TGTGCCATCAGTGAGTCTCTAGCGGGAGGTAGGCAGAAGACCCAGTACTTC.

The J gene is TRBJ1-5, the V gene TRBV12-3 or TRBV12-4, with D maybe TRBD1 (6 bases). The CDR3 contains 13 residues. V was clipped by 1 base and J by 6 bases, with 7 bases between them. The CDR3 sequence: CASSLGGAQPQHF. The CDR3 DNA sequence: TGTGCCAGCAGTTTAGGGGGGGCTCAGCCCCAGCATTTT.

The V gene is TRBV29-1, the J gene TRBJ1-1; no definite D call. Germline V lookup: CDR1 SQVTM, CDR2 ANQGSEA. Trimming cost V 3 bases and J 8 bases, with 13 bases left between them. This CDR3 comprises 12 residues. The CDR3 is CSVEIPPREAFF. In DNA form, the CDR3 reads TGCAGCGTTGAGATCCCGCCTAGGGAAGCTTTCTTT.

This sequence joins TRBV20-1 and TRBJ2-7, with D possibly TRBD2 on 5 matching bases. V was trimmed by 3 bases and J by 2 bases, leaving 17 bases between them. CDR1 is DFQATT and CDR2 is SNEGSKA in the germline V gene (reference sequence). This CDR3 has 15 residues. CDR3 residues: CSASSDRRATYEQYF. CDR3 DNA: TGCAGTGCTAGTTCCGATCGGCGGGCCACCTACGAGCAGTACTTC.

The chain recombines TRBV11-2 with TRBJ2-3; 12 bases align to TRBD2. The V and J ends lost 10 bases and 0 bases, in that order; junction bases with no gene match: 14. CDR1 is SGHAT and CDR2 is FQNNGV in the germline V gene. The CDR3 is made up of 18 amino acids. The CDR3 nucleotides read TGTGCCATCCTGCTTCTAGCGGGAGGGAAGTCTAGCACAGATACGCAGTATTTT. It specifies CAILLLAGGKSSTDTQYF. Looking up the rest from reference TRBV11-2 and TRBJ2-3 gives the full variable domain: EAGVAQSPRYKIIEKRQSVAFWCNPISGHATLYWYQQILGQGPKLLIQFQNNGVVDDSQLPKDRFSAERLKGVDSTLKIQPAKLEDSAVYLCAILLLAGGKSSTDTQYFGPGTRLTVL.

The genes are TRBV19 and TRBJ2-1; D is possibly TRBD2 (7 bases). With 5 bases removed from V and 2 bases from J, the gap between germline ends came to 13 bases. The CDR3 loop spans 15 amino acids. The germline gives CDR1 LNHDA, CDR2 SQIVND (reference sequence). CDR3 DNA: TGTGCCAGTAGTCCCGGGGAGGGGGCCTACAATGAGCAGTTCTTC. It is translated as CASSPGEGAYNEQFF.

Here the CDR3 reads CASGRGRDTQYF. CDR3 DNA: TGTGCCAGCGGTCGTGGCCGAGATACGCAGTATTTT. The chain recombines TRBV27 with TRBJ2-3; D not certain. Germline loops: CDR1 MNHEY, CDR2 SMNVEV (reference sequence). The CDR3 has 12 amino acids. V was clipped by 8 bases and J by 5 bases, with 11 bases between them.

The chain employs TRBV20-1 and TRBJ2-7; possible D gene TRBD2, 6 bases. Germline V gives CDR1 DFQATT, CDR2 SNEGSKA (reference sequence). This CDR3 spans 14 amino acids. V lost 4 bases and J lost 6, with 19 bases in between. CDR3 coding DNA: TGCAGTGCTACCGAGGAGGGTAAGGAGGTCGAGCAGTACTTC. It encodes CSATEEGKEVEQYF.

Here the CDR3 reads CASSLKRESRNEQFF. The CDR3 DNA reads as TGTGCCAGCAGCTTAAAGCGGGAGTCAAGAAATGAGCAGTTCTTC. The V call is TRBV5-4, the J call TRBJ2-1; 8 nucleotides match TRBD2. The CDR3 has 15 amino acids. The trim removed 2 bases at V and 7 bases at J, leaving 8 bases unmatched. Germline loops: CDR1 SGHNT, CDR2 YYREEE (reference sequence).

J is TRBJ1-5 and V is TRBV2, with D possibly TRBD1 on 6 matching bases. V was cut by 7 bases and J by 2 bases, with 24 bases left in between. Looked up from germline, CDR1 is SNHLY and CDR2 is FYNNEI. The CDR3 extends over 18 amino acids. CDR3 loop: CASKAPGHGDRGNQPQHF. The DNA for the CDR3 is TGTGCCAGCAAGGCGCCGGGACACGGAGACCGGGGCAATCAGCCCCAGCATTTT. Full variable domain (rest looked up from reference TRBV2 and TRBJ1-5): EPEVTQTPSHQVTQMGQEVILRCVPISNHLYFYWYRQILGQKVEFLVSFYNNEISEKSEIFDDQFSVERPDGSNFTLKIRSTKLEDSAMYFCASKAPGHGDRGNQPQHFGDGTRLSIL.

This clonotype was counted once. V gene TRBV7-9 combines with J gene TRBJ2-7; 10 positions agree with TRBD1. The CDR3 contains 12 residues. The V and J ends lost 8 bases and 6 bases, in that order; junction bases with no gene match: 4. Germline values: CDR1 SEHNR, CDR2 FQNEAQ (reference sequence). CDR3 DNA: TGTGCCAGCGGAGGGGACAGGGGCGAGCAGTACTTC. It is translated as CASGGDRGEQYF.

This chain uses TRBV18 with TRBJ2-7, with unresolved D. The CDR3 is 14 amino acids. Deletions cut 3 bases from V and 2 bases from J, with 11 bases between. Germline V gives CDR1 KGHSH, CDR2 LQKENI. CDR3 nucleotide sequence: TGTGCCAGCTCACCTGACGTCCGCACCTACGAGCAGTACTTC. The encoded protein is CASSPDVRTYEQYF. Full variable domain (missing parts from reference TRBV18 and TRBJ2-7): NAGVMQNPRHLVRRRGQEARLRCSPMKGHSHVYWYRQLPEEGLKFMVYLQKENIIDESGMPKERFSAEFPKEGPSILRIQQVVRGDSAAYFCASSPDVRTYEQYFGPGTRLTVT.

This sequence joins TRBV14 and TRBJ2-7; D is ambiguous. Germline V gene lookup returns CDR1 SGHDN and CDR2 FVKESK. V dropped 3 bases and J dropped 2 bases, with 8 bases sitting between them. The CDR3 totals 13 residues. CDR3 sequence (DNA): TGTGCCAGCAGCCATGAAAGGCCCTACGAGCAGTACTTC. The encoded protein is CASSHERPYEQYF.

The J gene is TRBJ1-1, the V gene TRBV27; D perhaps matches TRBD1 (6 bases). CDR1 is MNHEY, CDR2 SMNVEV, per germline (reference sequence). This CDR3 comprises 15 residues. The V end was cut by 3 bases, the J end by 4 bases, with 15 bases between. CDR3 nucleotide sequence: TGTGCCAGCAGTTTGGGATACAGGGCTCCCACTGAAGCTTTCTTT. Its translation: CASSLGYRAPTEAFF.

J is TRBJ2-4 and V is TRBV18; TRBD2 agrees at 7 bases. After removal of 2 bases from V and 8 bases from J, the junction contained 12 bases not matched to a gene. Germline loops: CDR1 KGHSH, CDR2 LQKENI. The CDR3 is 16 amino acids. CDR3 nucleotides: TGTGCCAGCTCACCAGGACCAGCGGGGCTGTTAGACATTCAGTACTTC. Residues: CASSPGPAGLLDIQYF.

The V gene is TRBV20-1, the J gene TRBJ2-5; perhaps TRBD1 as D (6 bases). The V end lost 4 bases, the J end lost 2 bases, and 14 bases lay between the germline ends. The CDR3 is made up of 14 amino acids. The V gene's germline CDR1 is DFQATT and CDR2 SNEGSKA (reference sequence). CDR3 DNA sequence: TGCAGTGCTACACCCCCGGACAGACAAGAGACCCAGTACTTC. This sequence encodes CSATPPDRQETQYF.

The chain joins TRBV11-2 to TRBJ1-1, with D perhaps matching TRBD1 (5 bases). Germline V lookup: CDR1 SGHAT, CDR2 FQNNGV. This CDR3 contains 14 residues. V was cut by 5 bases and J by 2 bases, with 12 bases left in between. The CDR3 nucleotides are TGTGCCAGCAGCCCCCCGGGGCACAACACTGAAGCTTTCTTT. As protein: CASSPPGHNTEAFF.

This rearrangement joins TRBV6-5 to TRBJ2-1, with 7 positions matching TRBD2. With 1 base clipped from V and 4 bases from J, the junction kept 7 bases outside the gene matches. This CDR3 region has 16 residues. The germline CDR1 and CDR2 sequences are MNHEY and SVGAGI. The CDR3 reads CASSYYGGSGYNEQFF. Here the CDR3 DNA reads TGTGCCAGCAGTTACTACGGCGGGAGCGGTTACAATGAGCAGTTCTTC.

This clonotype was observed a single time. The chain is built from TRBV11-2 and TRBJ2-7; 9 bases fit TRBD2. The CDR3 has 14 residues. V lost 5 bases, J lost 4 bases, and 6 bases stayed unmatched. CDR1 and CDR2 (germline): SGHAT, FQNNGV. The CDR3 sequence: CASSISGSTYEQYF. The CDR3 DNA reads as TGTGCCAGCAGCATTAGCGGGAGTACTTACGAGCAGTACTTC.

The chain uses TRBV10-3 and TRBJ2-2; no clear D. The CDR3 length is 13 residues. Trimming removed 3 bases at V and 6 bases at J, with 8 bases between. Germline values: CDR1 ENHRY, CDR2 SYGVKD. Written as DNA, the CDR3 is TGTGCCATCAGTGATGTGGGTTCCGGGGAGCTGTTTTTT. Translation gives CAISDVGSGELFF.

This clonotype was detected a few times. The rearrangement links TRBV29-1 to TRBJ2-7; D is unclear. CDR3 length: 14 amino acids. Per germline, CDR1 SQVTM and CDR2 ANQGSEA. Trimming cost V 1 base and J 2 bases, with 12 bases left between them. CDR3 nucleotides: TGCAGCGTTGAAGTAGGCCTCAACCCCTACGAGCAGTACTTC. This codes for CSVEVGLNPYEQYF.